This entry lists 32 T cell receptor beta chains sequenced from one sample in a study of blood T cell repertoires in COVID-19. Sequenced by immunoSEQ multiplex PCR; TCRdb stores in-frame clones only, minus some. The data show 200,000 to 250,000 clones, with about 88% seen just once and approximately 1.6% held by the top ten. Sequences were obtained from peripheral blood. The receptors shown here come from a man in his sixties or seventies with acute or convalescent COVID-19.

The rearrangement uses TRBV24-1 and TRBJ2-5; 9 bases line up with TRBD2. Germline assignment: CDR1 KGHDR and CDR2 SFDVKD. The CDR3 covers 15 residues. With 3 bases clipped from V and 0 bases from J, the junction kept 1 base outside the gene matches. The CDR3 loop reads CATSDTSGYQETQYF. The DNA of the CDR3 is TGTGCCACCAGTGATACTAGCGGGTACCAAGAGACCCAGTACTTC.

The chain is built from TRBV27 and TRBJ1-5; D possibly corresponds to TRBD1 (6 bases). The length of the CDR3 is 14 residues. Germline V gene data show CDR1 as MNHEY and CDR2 as SMNVEV (reference sequence). V was shortened by 5 bases and J by 3 bases, with 11 bases between the two germline ends. The CDR3 loop reads CASSPDRYNQPQHF. For the CDR3, the DNA is TGTGCCAGCAGTCCGGACAGATACAATCAGCCCCAGCATTTT.

This chain uses TRBV20-1 with TRBJ2-7, with D perhaps TRBD2 (7 bases). CDR3 length: 11 residues. CDR1 and CDR2 (germline): DFQATT, SNEGSKA (reference sequence). Trimming pared 0 bases from V and 11 bases from J, leaving 11 bases between. The CDR3, as DNA: TGCAGTGCTAGAGATGGGGAGGGGGAGTACTTC. As protein: CSARDGEGEYF.

The V call is TRBV12-3 or TRBV12-4, the J call TRBJ2-1; the D gene is possibly TRBD2 (6 bases). This CDR3 is built from 13 residues. Trimming stripped 6 bases from V and 10 bases from J, with 16 bases between. Written as DNA, the CDR3 is TGTGCCAGCAGGCGCCGAGGGAGGCGCGAGCAGTTCTTC. Encoded protein: CASRRRGRREQFF.

This chain connects TRBV6-6 to TRBJ2-1; 9 bases line up with TRBD1. V was pared by 4 bases and J by 7 bases, with 11 bases of the junction left unmatched. Germline assignment: CDR1 MNHNY and CDR2 SVGAGI (reference sequence). The length of the CDR3 is 16 residues. CDR3 loop: CASSLTLTGGGNEQFF. Here the CDR3 DNA reads TGTGCCAGCAGTTTAACTCTGACAGGGGGAGGAAATGAGCAGTTCTTC.

This chain uses TRBV9 with TRBJ2-1; D remains ambiguous. Trimming pared 4 bases from V and 5 bases from J, leaving 19 bases between. The germline V gene encodes CDR1 SGDLS and CDR2 YYNGEE. This CDR3 has 16 residues. The CDR3 bases are TGTGCCAGCAGCACCCGGCCCTACAGATTAAACAATGAGCAGTTCTTC. Its protein is CASSTRPYRLNNEQFF. Full variable domain (outside the CDR3, taken from reference TRBV9 and TRBJ2-1): DSGVTQTPKHLITATGQRVTLRCSPRSGDLSVYWYQQSLDQGLQFLIQYYNGEERAKGNILERFSAQQFPDLHSELNLSSLELGDSALYFCASSTRPYRLNNEQFFGPGTRLTVL.

This clone was counted between two and nine times. The chain employs TRBV2 and TRBJ2-2; D possibly corresponds to TRBD1 (6 bases). The CDR3 length is 15 residues. The V gene lost 7 bases and the J gene lost 5 bases, with 17 bases spanning the gap. The germline V gene encodes CDR1 SNHLY and CDR2 FYNNEI. Here the CDR3 reads CASTSQGSATGELFF. The CDR3 DNA reads as TGTGCCAGCACAAGCCAGGGGTCAGCAACCGGGGAGCTGTTTTTT.

Written as DNA, the CDR3 is TGCGCCAGCAGCTTGGACGCGGCGCGCAGTGGCTCACCCCTCCACTTT. It is translated as CASSLDAARSGSPLHF. The J gene is TRBJ1-6, the V gene TRBV5-1, with D hard to call. Trimming removed 0 bases at V and 10 bases at J, with 17 bases between. Germline CDR1 reads SGHRS; CDR2 reads YFSETQ. The CDR3 consists of 16 residues.

The chain joins TRBV28 to TRBJ2-3, with a weak D call TRBD2 (5 bases). The V and J ends lost 3 bases and 2 bases respectively, with 9 bases between them. Germline assignment: CDR1 MDHEN and CDR2 SYDVKM. The CDR3 extends over 14 amino acids. The CDR3 protein is CASSFRGVTDTQYF. The CDR3 DNA follows: TGTGCCAGCAGTTTTCGGGGAGTCACAGATACGCAGTATTTT.

The rearrangement links TRBV6-5 to TRBJ1-2; 10 positions match TRBD1. V was clipped by 5 bases and J by 8 bases; unmatched bases: 11. The germline V gene has CDR1 MNHEY and CDR2 SVGAGI. This CDR3 has 15 residues. CDR3 residues: CASSPSGTGAAGYTF. As DNA, the CDR3 is TGTGCCAGCAGTCCCTCCGGGACAGGGGCGGCCGGCTACACCTTC.

The rearrangement links TRBV28 to TRBJ1-5; weak D call: TRBD1 (5 bases). V lost 4 bases to trimming and J lost 2 bases, with 27 bases between them. In germline, CDR1 is MDHEN, CDR2 SYDVKM. The CDR3 is 20 residues long. CDR3 DNA sequence: TGTGCCAGCAGTTCCCCAGGGTCGTATTTTCAGGGCCACGGCAATCAGCCCCAGCATTTT. Translating gives CASSSPGSYFQGHGNQPQHF.

This sequence joins TRBV5-6 and TRBJ2-7, with 11 bases aligning to TRBD1. The V segment lost 4 bases and the J segment 5 bases; nucleotides outside the gene matches: 5. There are 14 residues in the CDR3. From germline, CDR1 is SGHDT and CDR2 YYEEEE. The CDR3 region has the DNA TGTGCCAGCAGCCGGACAGGGGGCCTTGACGAGCAGTACTTC. This codes for CASSRTGGLDEQYF.

This clone was recorded only once. CDR3 coding DNA: TGTGCCAGCAGTTCTCCCGGGACTAGCGGGAGAAGAGAGACCCAGTACTTC. Amino acids: CASSSPGTSGRRETQYF. The chain employs TRBV9 and TRBJ2-5; 14 bases line up with TRBD2. Germline assignment: CDR1 SGDLS and CDR2 YYNGEE. The CDR3 runs 17 residues. Trimming cost V 5 bases and J 4 bases; bases outside gene matches: 10.

The rearrangement joins TRBV5-1 to TRBJ1-1; 9 positions agree with TRBD1. This CDR3 contains 15 residues. V was clipped by 3 bases and J by 0 bases; unmatched bases: 3. From germline, CDR1 is SGHRS and CDR2 YFSETQ. The CDR3 DNA follows: TGCGCCAGCAGCTGGGGACAGGGAATGAACACTGAAGCTTTCTTT. Translated: CASSWGQGMNTEAFF.

The chain is built from TRBV2 and TRBJ1-5, with D tentatively TRBD1 (5 bases). Germline CDR1 is SNHLY and CDR2 is FYNNEI. V lost 4 bases, J lost 3 bases, and 7 bases lay in between. The CDR3 is 13 residues long. The CDR3 here is CASSGQLNQPQHF. The DNA for the CDR3 is TGTGCCAGCAGTGGACAGCTCAATCAGCCCCAGCATTTT.

The chain links TRBV6-5 to TRBJ2-7; maybe TRBD2 (5 bases). Germline CDR1 MNHEY, CDR2 SVGAGI. The CDR3 runs to 13 residues. Trimming stripped 8 bases from V and 4 bases from J, with 15 bases between. The chain's CDR3 is CASRRGNFYEQYF. The CDR3, as DNA: TGTGCCAGCCGAAGAGGGAATTTTTACGAGCAGTACTTC.

The V and J genes are TRBV12-3 or TRBV12-4 and TRBJ1-2; unclear D gene. The V and J ends lost 8 bases and 5 bases respectively, with 15 bases between them. The CDR3 totals 13 residues. The CDR3 protein is CASGGSPLYGYTF. In nucleotides, the CDR3 is TGTGCCAGCGGCGGCAGTCCTCTTTATGGCTACACCTTC.

This chain links TRBV19 with TRBJ2-7; 9 bases are shared with TRBD1. This CDR3 has 14 residues. With 6 bases clipped from V and 0 bases from J, the junction kept 3 bases outside the gene matches. Germline V gene lookup returns CDR1 LNHDA and CDR2 SQIVND (reference sequence). Here the CDR3 reads CASSGTGSSYEQYF. CDR3 sequence (DNA): TGTGCCAGTAGCGGGACAGGGAGCTCCTACGAGCAGTACTTC.

The chain couples TRBV4-1 to TRBJ2-1, with TRBD2 as a possible D gene (5 bases). Trimming removed 0 bases at V and 7 bases at J, with 16 bases between. The CDR3 has 16 amino acids. Germline V gene sequence: CDR1 MGHRA, CDR2 YSYEKL. The CDR3 region has the DNA TGCGCCAGCAGCCAAGATGCGAGCGGAGGCTGGAATGAGCAGTTCTTC. As protein: CASSQDASGGWNEQFF.

The chain combines TRBV5-4 with TRBJ1-1; the D gene is possibly TRBD1 (6 bases). The CDR3 runs to 15 residues. The germline V gene has CDR1 SGHNT and CDR2 YYREEE (reference sequence). Trimming left V 4 bases short and J 3 bases short, with 16 bases between. The DNA for the CDR3 is TGTGCCAGCAGCCCTCTAAATAACAGGGACACTGAAGCTTTCTTT. It translates to CASSPLNNRDTEAFF.

The sample holds many counts of this clone. V and J are TRBV3-1 (or the pseudogene TRBV3-2) and TRBJ2-1, with D possibly being TRBD1 (5 bases). The CDR3 has 16 residues. Germline loops: CDR1 LGHDT, CDR2 YNNKEL (reference sequence). Trimming removed 0 bases at V and 9 bases at J, with 18 bases between. The CDR3 spells CASSQDGASMVGEQFF. Written as DNA, the CDR3 is TGTGCCAGCAGCCAAGATGGGGCTAGTATGGTAGGTGAGCAGTTCTTC.

J is TRBJ2-7 and V is TRBV5-6, with D possibly TRBD2 on 5 matching bases. Between the trimmed V and J ends, which lost 1 base and 7 bases, there was a span of 12 bases. This CDR3 has 13 residues. Germline V gives CDR1 SGHDT, CDR2 YYEEEE. Here the CDR3 reads CASSLRQTGEQYF. As DNA, the CDR3 is TGTGCCAGCAGCTTGAGGCAGACGGGAGAGCAGTACTTC.

This rearrangement joins TRBV5-1 to TRBJ2-5; D perhaps matches TRBD2 (6 bases). Germline loops: CDR1 SGHRS, CDR2 YFSETQ. Trimming stripped 0 bases from V and 5 bases from J, with 8 bases between. CDR3 length: 13 residues. The CDR3 reads CASSLAGGETQYF. The CDR3 nucleotides read TGCGCCAGCAGCTTGGCCGGAGGGGAGACCCAGTACTTC.

Comments on this clone: Other DNA sequences within the sample encode an identical CDR3. V is TRBV5-4 and J is TRBJ1-1; D unresolved. Per the germline V gene, CDR1 is SGHNT and CDR2 is YYREEE (reference sequence). V was trimmed by 0 bases and J by 2 bases, leaving 5 bases between them. The CDR3 is made up of 13 amino acids. As DNA, the CDR3 is TGTGCCAGCAGCTTGGACAGAAACACTGAAGCTTTCTTT. This translates into CASSLDRNTEAFF.

The chain carries TRBV20-1 and TRBJ2-5, with D tentatively TRBD1 (6 bases). The CDR3 length is 14 residues. Germline-derived CDR1 and CDR2 are DFQATT and SNEGSKA (reference sequence). With 3 bases removed from V and 0 bases from J, the gap between germline ends came to 11 bases. The CDR3 region is CSASLDSYQETQYF. In DNA, the CDR3 is TGCAGTGCTAGTTTGGACAGCTACCAAGAGACCCAGTACTTC.

The V and J genes are TRBV5-5 and TRBJ1-5; the D is unclear. Trimming shortened V by 0 bases and J by 6 bases, and 10 bases separated the two germline ends. CDR1 SGHKS and CDR2 YYEKEE come from the germline V gene (reference sequence). The CDR3 runs 14 residues. The CDR3: CASSLDMGSQPQHF. In nucleotides, the CDR3 is TGTGCCAGCAGCTTGGATATGGGGAGTCAGCCCCAGCATTTT.

The count of this clone is one. This sequence joins TRBV5-5 and TRBJ1-2, with 9 bases aligning to TRBD1. Germline-derived CDR1 and CDR2 are SGHKS and YYEKEE (reference sequence). This CDR3 comprises 14 residues. The junction had 5 bases not matched to a gene; V was cut back by 2 bases and J by 6 bases. CDR3 region: CASSLQQGADGYTF. In DNA, the CDR3 is TGTGCCAGCAGCTTACAACAGGGGGCTGATGGCTACACCTTC.

This chain connects TRBV2 to TRBJ2-5; TRBD2 aligns across 10 bases. Per germline, CDR1 SNHLY and CDR2 FYNNEI. Unmatched junction bases numbered 10, after V lost 6 bases and J lost 3 bases. The CDR3 is 16 amino acids. The CDR3 DNA follows: TGTGCCAGCAGCCCCACAACACTAGCGGGGAAAGAGACCCAGTACTTC. It yields the protein CASSPTTLAGKETQYF.

The gene calls are TRBV29-1 and TRBJ2-7; 8 bases agree with TRBD2. J lost 0 bases, V lost 4 bases, and 5 bases had no gene match. The CDR3 loop spans 14 amino acids. Per germline, CDR1 SQVTM and CDR2 ANQGSEA. The CDR3 DNA is TGCAGCGTTGTTTCGGGACTAGTCTCCTACGAGCAGTACTTC. As protein: CSVVSGLVSYEQYF.

The V call is TRBV7-8, the J call TRBJ2-7, with a weak D call TRBD1 (5 bases). Germline CDR1 reads SGHVS; CDR2 reads FQNEAQ. The CDR3 totals 14 residues. Trimming removed 5 bases from V and 0 bases from J, with 11 bases in between. Here the CDR3 reads CASSKRQSSYEQYF. The CDR3 DNA sequence: TGTGCCAGCAGCAAGCGACAGAGCTCCTACGAGCAGTACTTC.

The rearrangement joins TRBV27 to TRBJ1-4; D perhaps matches TRBD1 (5 bases). Germline lookup yields CDR1 MNHEY and CDR2 SMNVEV (reference sequence). The V gene lost 7 bases and the J gene lost 3 bases, with 15 bases spanning the gap. The CDR3 length is 15 residues. CDR3 DNA: TGTGCCAGCACTTCAGGGAGGCTGGCTAATGAAAAACTGTTTTTT. It yields the protein CASTSGRLANEKLFF.

The chain employs TRBV19 and TRBJ1-1; TRBD1 might be the D (5 bases). This CDR3 has 16 amino acids. Germline values: CDR1 LNHDA, CDR2 SQIVND (reference sequence). Trimming cost V 8 bases and J 2 bases, with 21 bases left between them. CDR3 nucleotide sequence: TGTGCCAGTCGGTCCCTTCGTCAGGGCTCAAACACTGAAGCTTTCTTT. It translates to CASRSLRQGSNTEAFF.